The clone carrying this T cell receptor beta chain was detected many times. The sample belongs to a study of beta chain features in type 1 diabetes. Expressed TCRB transcripts got sequenced, as all isolated RNA was reverse transcribed. Sequencing used immunoSEQ multiplex PCR; TCRdb keeps in-frame clones, though not all of them. The sample includes 200,000 to 250,000 clones, 9% to 10% of them seen just once. V was clipped by 7 bases and J by 7 bases; unmatched bases: 9. CDR3 size: 12 residues. Germline CDR1 SQVTM, CDR2 ANQGSEA. The clonotype was recovered from a young woman in good health. The sequencing input was naive CD4+ T cells from blood. This chain joins TRBV29-1 and TRBJ2-7, with 8 positions matching TRBD1. In nucleotides, the CDR3 is TGCAGCGCGCATCAGGGGGCGGGTGAGCAGTACTTC. It is translated as CSAHQGAGEQYF.